This T cell receptor beta chain was recorded in a study of early T cells in non-severe SARS-CoV-2 infection. Study context: The sequenced material was bulk RNA from unsorted whole blood, and its chains were unpaired.

Findings and caveats of the study: Anti-spike CD8 specificities were favored by VDJdb matching, whose results missed private and CD4 specificities.

The V end was cut by 5 bases, the J end by 2 bases, with 7 bases between. The CDR3 spans 11 residues. The germline V gene encodes CDR1 DFQATT and CDR2 SNEGSKA (reference sequence). There are a few counts of this clonotype. Its antigen is not identified. Attachment of unique molecular identifiers to individual cDNA molecules was performed. One entry per CDR3 protein results from TCRdb running MiXCR on the 5' RACE reads. The data contain roughly 31,000 distinct CDR3 sequences, around 4.4% of them singletons. The rearrangement uses TRBV20-1 and TRBJ2-7, with D possibly being TRBD1 (5 bases). Sequenced sample: whole blood. This clonotype was sampled from an adult who was a healthcare worker with PCR-confirmed SARS-CoV-2 infection or an uninfected control (not recorded which). The CDR3 DNA follows: TGCAGTGCTGCAGGGACCTACGAGCAGTACTTC. Its translation: CSAAGTYEQYF.